This T cell receptor (beta chain) was identified in a study of cytomegalovirus exposure and HLA in healthy donors. The study, taken as a whole, reports: Overall, some 160 TCR beta chains were annotated as cytomegalovirus-associated.

To note about this clone: The antigen remains unidentified.

60 Vbeta and 13 Jbeta primers were used in PCR. The data were produced by immunoSEQ multiplex PCR, yet TCRdb's version contains in-frame clones alone and is incomplete. Among about 160,000 clones listed, 65% to 85% were seen once. The V gene's germline CDR1 is SGHTA and CDR2 FQGNSA. The CDR3 extends over 15 amino acids. V was clipped by 5 bases and J by 4 bases; unmatched bases: 10. Source material: PBMCs. The chain joins TRBV7-2 to TRBJ1-2, with 7 bases identical to TRBD1. The receptor's source is a woman between 18 and 29 years old in good health and CMV-seronegative. The CDR3 loop reads CASSQGRGRGYGYTF. CDR3 sequence (DNA): TGTGCCAGCAGCCAAGGCAGGGGGAGAGGCTATGGCTACACCTTC.